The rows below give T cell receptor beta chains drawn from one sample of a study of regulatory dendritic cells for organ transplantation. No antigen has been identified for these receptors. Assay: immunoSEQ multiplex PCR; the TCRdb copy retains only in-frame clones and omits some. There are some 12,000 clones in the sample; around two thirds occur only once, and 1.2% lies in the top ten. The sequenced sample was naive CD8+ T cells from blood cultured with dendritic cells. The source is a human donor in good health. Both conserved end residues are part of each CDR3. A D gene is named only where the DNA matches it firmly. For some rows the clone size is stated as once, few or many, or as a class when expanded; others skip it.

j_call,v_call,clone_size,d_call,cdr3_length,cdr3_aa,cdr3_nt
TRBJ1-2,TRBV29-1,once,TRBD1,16,CSVRDREISTNYGYTF,TGCAGCGTTCGGGACAGGGAGATTTCTACAAACTATGGCTACACCTTC
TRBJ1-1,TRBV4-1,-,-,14,CASKGGAANTEAFF,TGCGCCAGCAAGGGAGGTGCCGCGAACACTGAAGCTTTCTTT
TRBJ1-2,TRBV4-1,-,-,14,CASSQEQQVDGYTF,TGCGCCAGCAGCCAAGAACAACAGGTTGATGGCTACACCTTC
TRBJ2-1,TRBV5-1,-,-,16,CASSYPEGESYNEQFF,TGCGCCAGCAGCTACCCAGAGGGAGAGAGCTACAATGAGCAGTTCTTC
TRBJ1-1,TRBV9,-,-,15,CASSVGGQGSTEAFF,TGTGCCAGCAGCGTAGGAGGTCAGGGAAGTACTGAAGCTTTCTTT
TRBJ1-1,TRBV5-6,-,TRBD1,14,CASSPDRGNTEAFF,TGTGCCAGCAGCCCCGACAGGGGGAACACTGAAGCTTTCTTT
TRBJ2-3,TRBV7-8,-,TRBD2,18,CASSHTDSSGEGTDTQYF,TGTGCCAGCAGCCACACAGACTCAAGCGGGGAGGGCACAGATACGCAGTATTTT
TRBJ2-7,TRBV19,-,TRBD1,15,CASSTGTGFPYEQYF,TGTGCCAGTAGTACCGGGACAGGCTTCCCCTACGAGCAGTACTTC
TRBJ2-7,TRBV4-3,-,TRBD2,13,CASSQGLVGEQYF,TGCGCCAGCAGCCAGGGACTAGTGGGGGAGCAGTACTTC
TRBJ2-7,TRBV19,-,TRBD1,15,CASSIWTGASYEQYF,TGTGCCAGTAGTATTTGGACAGGGGCCTCCTACGAGCAGTACTTC
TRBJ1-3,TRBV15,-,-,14,CATSRERVGNTIYF,TGTGCCACCAGCAGAGAACGGGTTGGAAACACCATATATTTT
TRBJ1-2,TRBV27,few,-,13,CASRRTDDYGYTF,TGTGCCAGCAGGCGAACTGATGACTATGGCTACACCTTC
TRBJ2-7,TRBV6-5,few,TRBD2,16,CASSYSERGGFYEQYF,TGTGCCAGCAGTTACTCGGAGCGGGGGGGCTTCTACGAGCAGTACTTC
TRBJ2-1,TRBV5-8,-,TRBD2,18,CASSIGTSGVLTYNEQFF,TGTGCCAGCAGCATCGGGACTAGCGGGGTTCTAACCTACAATGAGCAGTTCTTC
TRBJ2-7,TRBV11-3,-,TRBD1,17,CASSLDVSGTGVYEQYF,TGTGCCAGCAGCTTAGATGTGTCCGGGACAGGGGTCTACGAGCAGTACTTC
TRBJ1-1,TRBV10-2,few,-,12,CATCAVRTEAFF,TGCGCCACCTGCGCCGTCCGAACTGAAGCTTTCTTT
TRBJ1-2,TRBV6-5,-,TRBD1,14,CASKTGGLNYGYTF,TGTGCCAGCAAGACAGGGGGACTTAACTATGGCTACACCTTC
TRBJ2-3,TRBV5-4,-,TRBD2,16,CASSLPAVAGTDTQYF,TGTGCCAGCAGCTTGCCCGCGGTAGCGGGGACAGATACGCAGTATTTT
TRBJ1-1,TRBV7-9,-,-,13,CASRKGMNTEAFF,TGTGCCAGCCGAAAGGGGATGAACACTGAAGCTTTCTTT
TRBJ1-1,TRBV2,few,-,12,CASREGVPEAFF,TGTGCCTCAAGAGAGGGGGTCCCTGAAGCTTTCTTT
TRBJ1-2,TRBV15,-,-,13,CATSERRGYGYTF,TGTGCCACCAGTGAGCGCAGGGGTTATGGCTACACCTTC
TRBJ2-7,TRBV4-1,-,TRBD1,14,CASSQGTGSDEQYF,TGCGCCAGCAGCCAAGGGACAGGGAGCGACGAGCAGTACTTC
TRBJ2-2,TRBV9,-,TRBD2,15,CASSAGLADTGELFF,TGTGCCAGCAGCGCGGGACTAGCGGACACCGGGGAGCTGTTTTTT
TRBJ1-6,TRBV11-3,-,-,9,CARRKPLHF,TGTGCCAGGCGTAAACCCCTCCACTTT
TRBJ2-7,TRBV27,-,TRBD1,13,CASSAQGTDEQYF,TGTGCCAGCAGTGCACAGGGGACGGACGAGCAGTACTTC
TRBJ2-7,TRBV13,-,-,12,CASSGSSYEQYF,TGTGCCAGCAGCGGGAGCTCCTACGAGCAGTACTTC
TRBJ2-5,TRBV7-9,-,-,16,CASSLSTYNYQETQYF,TGTGCCAGCAGCTTAAGTACTTATAATTACCAAGAGACCCAGTACTTC
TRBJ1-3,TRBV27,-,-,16,CASSQSPGLPGNTIYF,TGTGCCAGCAGCCAGTCACCGGGTCTTCCCGGAAACACCATATATTTT
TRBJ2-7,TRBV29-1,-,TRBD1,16,CSVEDWGRQGLYEQYF,TGCAGCGTTGAAGATTGGGGCAGACAGGGGCTCTACGAGCAGTACTTC
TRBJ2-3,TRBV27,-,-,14,CASMRTASTDTQYF,TGTGCCAGCATGCGGACAGCTAGCACAGATACGCAGTATTTT
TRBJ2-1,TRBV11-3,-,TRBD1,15,CASSLGQGSYNEQFF,TGTGCCAGCAGCTTGGGACAGGGGTCCTACAATGAGCAGTTCTTC
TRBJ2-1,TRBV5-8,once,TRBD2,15,CASYLPAGVGNEQFF,TGTGCCAGCTATCTCCCGGCGGGGGTAGGGAATGAGCAGTTCTTC
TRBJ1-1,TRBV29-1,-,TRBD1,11,CSVLGDRGAFF,TGCAGCGTGCTTGGGGACAGGGGGGCTTTCTTT